The 5 T cell receptor beta chains reported below all come from one sample, sequenced in a study of immune evolution from preneoplasia to lung adenocarcinoma. Here immunoSEQ multiplex PCR was the method, and the copy in TCRdb shows in-frame clones only, minus some. Counted here are some 15,000 clones, about 82% occurring once; the ten biggest clones make up approximately 4.2%. Material for sequencing was FFPE minimally invasive lung adenocarcinoma tissue. Every receptor here comes from a person between 70 and 80 years old with lung adenocarcinoma.

The table lists this clone with a count of one. CDR3 protein: CASRSGQAEWGYTF. The CDR3 coding sequence is TGTGCCAGCAGATCGGGACAGGCCGAGTGGGGCTACACCTTC. The chain joins TRBV6-5 to TRBJ1-2; 8 bases match TRBD1. CDR3 size: 14 residues. The J segment lost 8 bases and the V segment lost 6 bases, leaving 11 bases of the junction unmatched. Germline V lookup: CDR1 MNHEY, CDR2 SVGAGI.

This chain connects TRBV20-1 to TRBJ1-1; D is undetermined. V was cut by 2 bases and J by 7 bases, with 5 bases left in between. Germline V gene data show CDR1 as DFQATT and CDR2 as SNEGSKA (reference sequence). The CDR3 covers 10 residues. The chain's CDR3 is CSARRVEAFF. The CDR3 DNA follows: TGCAGTGCTAGAAGGGTTGAAGCTTTCTTT.

A few counts support this clone. The rearrangement uses TRBV7-9 and TRBJ2-1; no firm D call. This CDR3 has 11 amino acids. V lost 5 bases and J lost 7, with 6 bases in between. Germline-derived CDR1 and CDR2 are SEHNR and FQNEAQ (reference sequence). The CDR3: CASSPENEQFF. DNA for the CDR3: TGTGCCAGCAGCCCAGAGAATGAGCAGTTCTTC.

V and J are TRBV25-1 and TRBJ1-2; weak D call: TRBD1 (5 bases). Trimming took 3 bases from V and 6 from J, leaving 14 bases between them. Germline CDR1 MGHDK, CDR2 SYGVNS. The CDR3 has 14 residues. The DNA of the CDR3 is TGTGCCAGCAGTGATATAGGGGAACGAGATGGCTACACCTTC. Its protein product is CASSDIGERDGYTF.

V is TRBV10-3 and J is TRBJ2-2; TRBD1 is a possible D gene (5 bases). CDR1 is ENHRY and CDR2 is SYGVKD in the germline V gene. The CDR3 is made up of 13 amino acids. V was pared by 2 bases and J by 6 bases, with 7 bases between. CDR3 region: CAISEQGAGELFF. CDR3 coding DNA: TGTGCCATCAGTGAGCAGGGCGCCGGGGAGCTGTTTTTT.